This T cell receptor beta chain was identified during a study of blood T cell repertoires in COVID-19. Original analysis: Amplification with reference gene primers provided the estimates of nucleated cell counts. The data were produced by immunoSEQ multiplex PCR, yet TCRdb's version contains in-frame clones alone and is incomplete. D and trimming come from the DNA, and the V and J calls and clone size come from that table. The table records approximately 120,000 clones, approximately 84% of them present only once. Germline V gene sequence: CDR1 SGHNT, CDR2 YYREEE (reference sequence). V was pared by 5 bases and J by 0 bases, with 17 bases between. The CDR3 is made up of 16 amino acids.

The sequence came from a human donor in a cohort sampled during active COVID-19. What was sequenced was peripheral blood. The chain recombines TRBV5-4 with TRBJ1-1, with D perhaps matching TRBD1 (5 bases). In DNA, the CDR3 is TGTGCCAGCAGGCCTTCAGGGAACACCGTGAACACTGAAGCTTTCTTT. Protein product: CASRPSGNTVNTEAFF.